This T cell receptor beta chain emerged from a study of beta chain features in type 1 diabetes. Expressed TCRB transcripts were sequenced because the entire RNA isolate underwent reverse transcription. The repertoire was sequenced with immunoSEQ multiplex PCR; TCRdb's copy has only in-frame clones and lacks some. The sample lists 350,000 to 450,000 clones, approximately 15% occurring once. The source material was naive CD4+ T cells from blood. This TCR was recovered from a young man in good health.

The CDR3 coding sequence is TGTGCCTGGAGCGCTACACAGGGATTAGGAGAGCTGTTTTTT. Encoded protein: CAWSATQGLGELFF. This sequence joins TRBV30 and TRBJ2-2, with a tentative D call TRBD1 (6 bases). Per germline, CDR1 GTSNPN and CDR2 SVGIG (reference sequence). This CDR3 comprises 14 residues. V shed 3 bases and J shed 11 bases, with 19 bases lying between them.